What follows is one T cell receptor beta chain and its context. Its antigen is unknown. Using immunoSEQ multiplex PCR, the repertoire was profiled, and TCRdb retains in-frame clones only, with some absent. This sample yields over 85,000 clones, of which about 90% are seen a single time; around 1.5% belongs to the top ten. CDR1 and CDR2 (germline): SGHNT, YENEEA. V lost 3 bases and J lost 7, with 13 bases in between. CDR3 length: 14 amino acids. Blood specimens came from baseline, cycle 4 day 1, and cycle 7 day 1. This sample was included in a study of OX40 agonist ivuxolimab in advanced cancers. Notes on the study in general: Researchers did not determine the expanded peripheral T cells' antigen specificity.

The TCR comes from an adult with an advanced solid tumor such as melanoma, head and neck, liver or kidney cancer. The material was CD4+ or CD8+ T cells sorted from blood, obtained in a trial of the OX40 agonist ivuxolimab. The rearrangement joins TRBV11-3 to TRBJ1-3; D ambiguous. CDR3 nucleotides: TGTGCCAGCAGCTTTAGCGGGTTTTACAACACCATATATTTT. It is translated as CASSFSGFYNTIYF.